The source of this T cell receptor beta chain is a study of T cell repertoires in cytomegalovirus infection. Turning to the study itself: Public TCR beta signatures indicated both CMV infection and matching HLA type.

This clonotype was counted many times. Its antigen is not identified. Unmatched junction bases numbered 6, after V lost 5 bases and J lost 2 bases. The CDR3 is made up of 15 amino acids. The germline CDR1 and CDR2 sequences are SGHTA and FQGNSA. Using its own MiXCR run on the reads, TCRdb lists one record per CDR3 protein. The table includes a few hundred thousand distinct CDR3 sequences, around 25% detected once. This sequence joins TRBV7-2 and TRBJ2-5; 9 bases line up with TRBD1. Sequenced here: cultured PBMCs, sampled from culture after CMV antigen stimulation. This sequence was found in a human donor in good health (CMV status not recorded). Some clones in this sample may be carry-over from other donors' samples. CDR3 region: CASSRWTGAQETQYF. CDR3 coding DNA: TGTGCCAGCAGCCGATGGACAGGGGCACAAGAGACCCAGTACTTC.